These T cell receptor beta chains were read from a single sample in a study of blood T cells in healthy people across ages. From the 5' RACE reads, TCRdb called clonotypes with MiXCR, one entry per CDR3 protein. Here the sample spans nearly 800,000 distinct CDR3 sequences, around 50% being singletons. The sample comprised blood. The receptor source for this set is a man in his forties in good health. The CDR3 runs from the conserved cysteine through the conserved F or W. D genes are given only for firm matches. Only some rows state a clone size, as once, few, many or a class for expanded clones.

J gene,V gene,D gene,clone size,CDR3 protein,CDR3 DNA
TRBJ2-3,TRBV7-9,TRBD1,.,CASSGDDRGRPDTQYF,TGTGCCAGCAGCGGAGACGACAGGGGGAGGCCAGATACGCAGTATTTT
TRBJ1-4,TRBV28,TRBD1,.,CASSPPGQGPEKLFF,TGTGCCAGCAGTCCCCCGGGACAGGGTCCTGAAAAACTGTTTTTT
TRBJ2-6,TRBV28,.,few,CASSSEGATFHSGANVLTF,TGTGCCAGCAGTTCTGAGGGAGCTACTTTCCACTCTGGGGCCAACGTCCTGACTTTC
TRBJ2-5,TRBV9,.,few,CASSALSWGRETQYF,TGTGCCAGCAGCGCATTGTCGTGGGGGCGGGAGACCCAGTACTTC
TRBJ2-3,TRBV7-9,TRBD1,many,CASSEGQGRTDTQYF,TGTGCCAGCAGTGAGGGACAGGGGAGAACAGATACGCAGTATTTT
TRBJ2-4,TRBV19,.,.,CASREGGGAKNIQYF,TGTGCCAGTAGGGAGGGAGGGGGAGCCAAAAACATTCAGTACTTC
TRBJ2-3,TRBV6-1,.,few,CASSEAGTGVTDTQYF,TGTGCCAGCAGTGAAGCCGGAACGGGAGTTACAGATACGCAGTATTTT
TRBJ2-5,TRBV28,TRBD1,.,CASSLRGQGAQNEQYF,TGTGCCAGCAGTTTAAGGGGCCAGGGGGCGCAAAATGAGCAGTACTTC
TRBJ2-4,TRBV7-9,.,.,CASSQFPGGVQYF,TGTGCCAGCAGCCAATTCCCGGGGGGCGTCCAGTACTTC
TRBJ1-1,TRBV20-1,.,.,CSARESRVRDEAFF,TGCAGTGCTAGAGAGTCAAGGGTTAGGGATGAAGCTTTCTTT
TRBJ2-5,TRBV9,TRBD2,.,CASSVGTSGSPNLNNEQYF,TGTGCCAGCAGCGTAGGGACTAGCGGGAGTCCGAACCTCAACAATGAGCAGTACTTC
TRBJ1-6,TRBV7-9,.,.,CASNLAWDNSPLHF,TGTGCCAGCAACCTTGCTTGGGATAATTCACCCCTCCACTTT
TRBJ2-7,TRBV6-5,.,once,CASSSAVSPEEQYF,TGTGCCAGCAGCTCCGCGGTCTCGCCCGAGGAGCAGTACTTC
TRBJ2-3,TRBV12-5,.,few,CASSEGNTDTQYF,TGTGCTAGTTCCGAGGGGAATACAGATACGCAGTATTTT
TRBJ2-3,TRBV7-9,.,.,CASSAMTEFNTDTQYF,TGTGCCAGCAGCGCAATGACAGAGTTTAACACAGATACGCAGTATTTT
TRBJ2-1,TRBV20-1,TRBD2,.,CSGTGLAVIDEQFF,TGCAGTGGGACGGGACTAGCGGTGATCGATGAGCAGTTCTTC
TRBJ2-5,TRBV7-3,.,few,CASSLAGLETQYF,TGTGCCAGCAGCTTGGCCGGACTAGAGACCCAGTACTTC
TRBJ1-1,TRBV7-2,.,.,CASSFGVSEAFF,TGTGCCAGCAGCTTCGGGGTTTCTGAAGCTTTCTTT
TRBJ1-1,TRBV5-1,TRBD1,.,CASSPLQGGNTEAFF,TGCGCCAGCAGCCCGTTACAGGGGGGGAACACTGAAGCTTTCTTT
TRBJ2-1,TRBV9,TRBD2,.,CASSLTSGVNNEQFF,TGTGCCAGCAGCCTTACTAGCGGGGTTAACAATGAGCAGTTCTTC
TRBJ2-4,TRBV5-6,TRBD1,.,CASSFKQGAEEQYF,TGTGCCAGCAGCTTTAAACAGGGGGCGGAAGAGCAGTACTTC
TRBJ2-5,TRBV5-1,.,.,CASSLLTASETQYF,TGCGCCAGCAGCTTGCTGACAGCCTCAGAGACCCAGTACTTC
TRBJ2-1,TRBV9,.,.,CASSVGGGGTYNEQFF,TGTGCCAGCAGCGTAGGGGGGGGCGGTACCTACAATGAGCAGTTCTTC
TRBJ2-7,TRBV10-3,.,.,CTISESINPAIPSEQYF,TGTACCATCAGTGAGTCGATAAATCCAGCTATCCCCTCTGAGCAGTACTTC
TRBJ2-1,TRBV6-5,TRBD2,.,CASSYSPPSGESSYNEQFF,TGTGCCAGCAGTTACTCGCCCCCAAGCGGGGAGAGCTCCTACAATGAGCAGTTCTTC
TRBJ2-7,TRBV20-1,TRBD1,.,CRAATGTGGDEQYF,TGCAGGGCTGCAACCGGGACAGGGGGCGACGAGCAGTACTTC
TRBJ2-1,TRBV27,TRBD1,few,CASSLGQGGYNEQFF,TGTGCCAGCAGTTTGGGACAGGGGGGGTACAATGAGCAGTTCTTC
TRBJ2-1,TRBV5-1,TRBD1,.,CASSSGQGSSHNEQFF,TGCGCCAGCAGCTCCGGACAGGGAAGCTCCCACAATGAGCAGTTCTTC
TRBJ1-1,TRBV12-3/TRBV12-4,TRBD1,few,CASSSAGGGLEAFF,TGTGCCAGCAGTTCGGCAGGGGGCGGACTGGAAGCTTTCTTT
TRBJ2-4,TRBV5-1,.,.,CASSPTQGRGAIQYF,TGCGCCAGCAGCCCGACCCAAGGACGGGGAGCCATTCAGTACTTC
TRBJ2-7,TRBV4-3,TRBD2,.,CASSNSGGPYEQYF,TGCGCCAGCAGCAATAGCGGGGGCCCTTACGAGCAGTACTTC
TRBJ2-5,TRBV20-1,.,few,CSARDLGQQETQYF,TGCAGTGCTAGAGACTTGGGCCAGCAAGAGACCCAGTACTTC
TRBJ2-3,TRBV7-2,.,.,CASSLVQGVRTDTQYF,TGTGCCAGCAGCTTAGTCCAAGGGGTGAGGACAGATACGCAGTATTTT
TRBJ2-5,TRBV11-2,.,.,CASSPRGSGQETQYF,TGTGCCAGCAGCCCCCGTGGTAGCGGACAAGAGACCCAGTACTTC
TRBJ1-2,TRBV13,TRBD1,.,CASSQAGGYYGYTF,TGTGCCAGCAGCCAGGCAGGGGGCTACTATGGCTACACCTTC
TRBJ2-7,TRBV24-1,.,.,CATSAPTVSYNEQYF,TGTGCCACCAGTGCCCCGACAGTCTCCTACAATGAGCAGTACTTC
TRBJ2-7,TRBV24-1,.,.,CATSDPRDYEQYF,TGTGCCACCAGTGATCCCAGGGACTACGAGCAGTACTTC
TRBJ2-3,TRBV4-2,.,few,CASSQDMGGSTDTQYF,TGTGCCAGCAGCCAAGATATGGGCGGGAGCACAGATACGCAGTATTTT
TRBJ2-6,TRBV12-3/TRBV12-4,TRBD1,.,CASSSGTGPSGANVLTF,TGTGCCAGCAGTTCCGGGACAGGGCCCTCTGGGGCCAACGTCCTGACTTTC
TRBJ1-4,TRBV28,.,.,CASSSEGTNEKLFF,TGTGCCAGCAGTTCGGAGGGAACTAATGAAAAACTGTTTTTT
TRBJ2-7,TRBV27,.,.,CASSFWGRVNEQYF,TGTGCCAGCAGTTTCTGGGGTAGGGTTAATGAGCAGTACTTC
TRBJ1-2,TRBV19,TRBD1,.,CASRNIRQGLGGYTF,TGTGCCAGTAGAAACATTCGACAGGGGTTGGGCGGCTACACCTTC
TRBJ2-7,TRBV12-3/TRBV12-4,.,.,CASSVRLGSEQYF,TGTGCCAGCAGTGTTCGACTAGGCTCCGAGCAGTACTTC
TRBJ2-1,TRBV25-1,.,.,CASSAAQYAGNEQFF,TGTGCCAGCAGTGCGGCCCAGTACGCGGGGAATGAGCAGTTCTTC
TRBJ2-1,TRBV4-3,.,few,CASSQLSRGWDEQFF,TGCGCCAGCAGCCAACTATCCCGAGGATGGGATGAGCAGTTCTTC
TRBJ2-1,TRBV4-3,TRBD2,few,CASSQVGAGGPSYNEQFF,TGCGCCAGCAGCCAAGTGGGGGCGGGAGGGCCATCCTACAATGAGCAGTTCTTC
TRBJ1-5,TRBV20-1,TRBD1,.,CSFLSGTGVGSNQPQHF,TGCAGTTTTCTCTCCGGGACAGGGGTCGGGAGCAATCAGCCCCAGCATTTT
TRBJ2-3,TRBV6-4,.,.,CASSQRASTDTQYF,TGTGCCAGCAGTCAGAGGGCGAGCACAGATACGCAGTATTTT
TRBJ1-2,TRBV3-1,.,.,CASSPVLTMNYGYTF,TGTGCCAGCAGCCCCGTTTTGACAATGAACTATGGCTACACCTTC